This T cell receptor (beta chain) was sequenced in a study of T cell repertoires in cytomegalovirus infection. The wider study: CMV epitopes used comprised recently identified HLA-C-restricted ones and well-studied HLA-B-restricted ones. Findings and caveats of the study: Totalled public TCR beta family frequency picked out people who carried CMV plus the relevant HLA. Ex vivo, HLA-C-restricted CMV-specific TCR beta clonotypes prevailed over the rest of the response.

TCRdb independently ran MiXCR on the reads; one entry per CDR3 protein. The sample includes 40,000 to 55,000 distinct CDR3 sequences, around 20% of them seen just once. The table lists this clonotype with a count of one. Its target is unknown. There are 14 residues in the CDR3. From germline, CDR1 is SGHDN and CDR2 FVKESK. V shed 4 bases and J 5 bases; nucleotides not matched to a gene: 8. The source material was CD8+ T cells from cultured PBMCs, sampled from culture after CMV antigen stimulation. This chain joins TRBV14 and TRBJ2-7, with 7 bases identical to TRBD2. The TCR was taken from a human donor in good health (CMV status not recorded). Some clones in this sample may be carry-over from other donors' samples. The CDR3, as DNA: TGTGCCAGCAGCCCCTTGGGGCGGGAGAACGAGCAGTACTTC. Encoded protein: CASSPLGRENEQYF.